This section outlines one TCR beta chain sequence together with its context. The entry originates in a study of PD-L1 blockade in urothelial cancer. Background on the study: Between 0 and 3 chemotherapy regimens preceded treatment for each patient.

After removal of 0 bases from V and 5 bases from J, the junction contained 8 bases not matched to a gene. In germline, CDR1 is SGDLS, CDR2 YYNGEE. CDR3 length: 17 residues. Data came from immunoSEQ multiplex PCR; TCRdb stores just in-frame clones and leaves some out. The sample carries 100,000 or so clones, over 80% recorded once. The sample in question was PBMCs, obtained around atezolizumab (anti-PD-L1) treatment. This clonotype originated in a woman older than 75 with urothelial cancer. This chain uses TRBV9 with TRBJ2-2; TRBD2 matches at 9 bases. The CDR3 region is CASSVGVSGSHTGELFF. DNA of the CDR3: TGTGCCAGCAGCGTAGGGGTTAGCGGGAGCCATACCGGGGAGCTGTTTTTT.